This T cell receptor beta chain was identified in a study of CD8 T cells in ankylosing spondylitis. General study results and limits: Fewer than 10 highly homologous variants made up a TCR beta motif that seemed to typify ankylosing spondylitis blood. Some motif variants were previously reported in reactive arthritis synovial fluid and blood.

V lost 0 bases and J lost 4, with 13 bases in between. The germline CDR1 and CDR2 sequences are SGHRS and YFSETQ. This CDR3 has 15 residues. This clonotype showed up many times. Its matching antigen is unknown. By quantitative 5'-RACE with molecular barcodes, the TCR beta libraries were made. TCRdb re-derived calls from the 5' RACE reads in MiXCR, one entry per CDR3 protein. The sample consists of about 140,000 distinct CDR3 sequences, about 6.7% of them appearing once. This chain joins TRBV5-1 and TRBJ1-1; D uncertain. This receptor was identified in a female donor with ankylosing spondylitis or in good health (not recorded which). The specimen sequenced was blood, either unsorted or a sorted T cell fraction (not recorded which). CDR3 coding DNA: TGCGCCAGCAGCTTGGCCCCGCAAAGCGGCACTGAAGCTTTCTTT. This translates into CASSLAPQSGTEAFF. Based on the CDR3 plus reference TRBV5-1 and TRBJ1-1, the full variable domain is KAGVTQTPRYLIKTRGQQVTLSCSPISGHRSVSWYQQTPGQGLQFLFEYFSETQRNKGNFPGRFSGRQFSNSRSEMNVSTLELGDSALYLCASSLAPQSGTEAFFGQGTRLTVV.